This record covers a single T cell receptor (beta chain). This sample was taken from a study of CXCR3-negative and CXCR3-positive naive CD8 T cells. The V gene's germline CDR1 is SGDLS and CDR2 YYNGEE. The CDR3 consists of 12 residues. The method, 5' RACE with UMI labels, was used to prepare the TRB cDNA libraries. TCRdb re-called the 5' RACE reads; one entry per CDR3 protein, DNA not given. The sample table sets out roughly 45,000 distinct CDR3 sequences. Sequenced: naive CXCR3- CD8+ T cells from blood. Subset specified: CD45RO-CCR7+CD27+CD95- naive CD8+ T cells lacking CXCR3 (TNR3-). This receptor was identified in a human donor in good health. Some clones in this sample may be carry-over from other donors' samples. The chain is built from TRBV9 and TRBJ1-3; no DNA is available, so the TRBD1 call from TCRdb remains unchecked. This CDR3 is CASGGLGNTIYF.